The present TCR beta chain was sequenced within a study of blood T cell repertoires in COVID-19 (dated by TCRdb to 2019 to 2021). A note on the overall study: The collaborator samples originated in the United States, Italy and Spain and spanned the acute and convalescent phases of COVID-19. Nearly every sample came with metadata listing a de-identified subject ID, COVID-19 status, age in years and sex. The material from the prospective study consisted of cDNA or gDNA derived from T cells, B-cell-depleted T cells, or PBMCs. Where HLA class I and class II types were available, the types were taken from metadata supplied by the sample provider, not from assay-based typing. The repertoires were made available in a free public database intended to serve as a resource for research on the immune response to SARS-CoV-2. Deeply sampled blood TCRbeta repertoires from subjects exposed to, actively infected with, or recovered from COVID-19 were included in the dataset. The samples were drawn from the first 160 participants of the ongoing ImmuneRACE study and from 1,254 subjects provided by 6 global collaborators.

On this clone itself: Its antigen is currently not known. Per-base quality was not reported, and no clone a single base away is much larger than it.

Study-wide conclusions, independent of this receptor: Clinical and demographic metadata were provided uncurated, with the amount varying by source and participant.

The immunoSEQ Assay, a bias-controlled multiplex PCR, was used to amplify TCRbeta CDR3 regions from genomic DNA. Processing in the source paper ran as follows. Within the assay, amplification of reference gene primers was used to estimate how many nucleated cells each sample contained. To quantify the absolute abundance of each unique TCRbeta CDR3 rearrangement, sequence reads were collapsed and filtered. Productive Simpson clonality was computed per sample as the square root of Simpson's diversity index over productive rearrangements. The table was pulled from immuneACCESS by TCRdb, which kept in-frame rearrangements only. Such tables lose some clones; where checked, under half of the loss comes from unresolved V genes, and the rest has no known cause. D and trimming come from the DNA, and the V and J calls and clone size come from that table. This sample holds 90,000 to 100,000 clones; more than 65% were observed only once. The ten most abundant clones make up roughly 10% of the sample.

The germline V gene sets CDR1 to ENHRY and CDR2 to SYGVKD. The CDR3 measures 15 amino acids from cysteine to phenylalanine. CDR3 DNA is the only sequence kept; it has 45 bases, read in frame from the first base. V loses 6 bases at its end and J loses 1 base; junction bases beyond the gene matches: 7. Each collaborating institution followed its own protocols to collect whole blood in K2EDTA tubes. Collaborator samples were shipped for TCRbeta analysis as frozen whole blood, isolated PBMCs, or DNA extracted from either sample type. This sequence originates from an elderly woman with acute or convalescent COVID-19. Specimen: peripheral blood. The V and J genes are TRBV10-3 and TRBJ1-1; 8 middle bases align to TRBD1. The sequenced DNA: TGTGCCATCAGAGACCCCGGGACAGGGAACACTGAAGCTTTCTTT. Translation gives CAIRDPGTGNTEAFF.